The 10 T cell receptor beta chains reported below all come from one sample, sequenced in a study of blood T cell repertoires in COVID-19. The repertoire was sequenced with immunoSEQ multiplex PCR; TCRdb's copy has only in-frame clones and lacks some. The table shows 150,000 to 200,000 clones, with about 88% occurring only once. Sequenced material: peripheral blood. Receptors were obtained from a man aged 18 to 29 who had recovered from COVID-19.

V usage is TRBV27 and J usage is TRBJ2-7; TRBD2 matches at 9 bases. CDR3 length: 14 amino acids. Trimming cost V 2 bases and J 4 bases; bases outside gene matches: 3. Germline CDR1 reads MNHEY; CDR2 reads SMNVEV (reference sequence). The CDR3 loop is CASSLTAGGYEQYF. CDR3 DNA sequence: TGTGCCAGCAGTTTAACCGCGGGAGGGTACGAGCAGTACTTC.

The rearrangement joins TRBV29-1 to TRBJ1-2, with D perhaps matching TRBD1 (6 bases). V dropped 3 bases and J dropped 4 bases, with 15 bases sitting between them. Germline CDR1 SQVTM, CDR2 ANQGSEA. The CDR3 has 14 residues. The CDR3 region is CSVDAQGRSYGYTF. CDR3 DNA: TGCAGCGTTGATGCGCAGGGGCGCAGCTATGGCTACACCTTC.

The gene calls are TRBV4-3 and TRBJ2-1; 8 positions agree with TRBD2. The V gene's germline CDR1 is LGHNA and CDR2 YSLEER. V shed 5 bases and J 8 bases; nucleotides not matched to a gene: 17. The CDR3 runs 17 residues. In nucleotides, the CDR3 is TGCGCCAGCAGCAGTCAGTTGTCCAGCGGGAGAACACATGAGCAGTTCTTC. This translates into CASSSQLSSGRTHEQFF.

This chain uses TRBV6-2 or TRBV6-3 with TRBJ1-5; perhaps TRBD1 as D (5 bases). V lost 2 bases and J 6 bases, leaving 11 bases between the germline ends. Germline V CDR1 and CDR2: MNHEY, SVGEGT. The CDR3 has 14 residues. CDR3 protein: CASSYEGAAQPQHF. DNA of the CDR3: TGTGCCAGCAGTTACGAAGGGGCGGCTCAGCCCCAGCATTTT.

The V call is TRBV7-3, the J call TRBJ2-1; 8 bases agree with TRBD2. The CDR3 covers 16 residues. The V and J ends lost 4 bases and 3 bases, in that order; junction bases with no gene match: 8. Germline V gene lookup returns CDR1 SGHTA and CDR2 FQGTGA. The CDR3 DNA is TGTGCCAGCAGCTCAAAGGGGCGGGAGGACTACAATGAGCAGTTCTTC. Amino acid sequence: CASSSKGREDYNEQFF.

The chain employs TRBV4-3 and TRBJ2-3; TRBD2 agrees at 14 bases. This CDR3 comprises 18 residues. Germline CDR1 LGHNA, CDR2 YSLEER. Trimming at V came to 1 base and at J to 4 bases, leaving 7 bases not matched to a gene. This CDR3 is CASSQGKPGLAGADTQYF. DNA of the CDR3: TGCGCCAGCAGCCAAGGGAAACCGGGACTAGCGGGGGCAGATACGCAGTATTTT.

The genes are TRBV6-6 and TRBJ1-2; TRBD1 matches at 8 bases. CDR1 is MNHNY, CDR2 SVGAGI, per germline (reference sequence). The V segment lost 2 bases and the J segment 4 bases; nucleotides outside the gene matches: 3. The CDR3 sequence is 14 residues long. The CDR3, as DNA: TGTGCCAGCAGTTACGGACAGGGATCCTATGGCTACACCTTC. This codes for CASSYGQGSYGYTF.

This clone was counted between two and nine times. V and J are TRBV4-2 and TRBJ1-6, with 8 bases identical to TRBD1. CDR1 is LGHNA and CDR2 is YNFKEQ in the germline V gene. The CDR3 extends over 15 amino acids. V gave up 0 bases and J gave up 10 bases; unmatched junction bases: 5. In nucleotides, the CDR3 is TGTGCCAGCAGCCAAGAGGACAGGGAGTGGTCACCCCTCCACTTT. This sequence encodes CASSQEDREWSPLHF.

The chain is built from TRBV2 and TRBJ2-1; a possible D gene is TRBD2 (5 bases). V lost 8 bases and J lost 8, with 16 bases in between. CDR1 is SNHLY and CDR2 is FYNNEI in the germline V gene. The CDR3 spans 13 residues. CDR3: CASCVGSGDEQFF. CDR3 coding DNA: TGTGCCAGCTGTGTAGGAAGCGGCGATGAGCAGTTCTTC.

The V and J genes are TRBV6-6 and TRBJ1-5, with 7 bases aligning to TRBD1. Trimming at V came to 6 bases and at J to 2 bases, leaving 4 bases not matched to a gene. Germline CDR1 is MNHNY and CDR2 is SVGAGI (reference sequence). The CDR3 covers 14 residues. CDR3 sequence (DNA): TGTGCCAGCAGCGACAGGGAGGGCAATCAGCCCCAGCATTTT. It specifies CASSDREGNQPQHF.